This TCR beta chain comes out of a study of cytotoxic CD8 clonotypes in ibrutinib-treated CLL. Study information: Following treatment for a median about 12 months, range 6 to 36, response samples were then taken.

Profiled with immunoSEQ multiplex PCR; TCRdb holds only in-frame clones, not every one. The sample has a few hundred thousand clones; around four fifths are singletons. Findings and caveats of the study: An increase in clonality occurred at ibrutinib response, followed by a return toward baseline at progression. Sampling times (in sustained-remission versus progressing patients) were not the same. While tracking circulating CD8+ T-cell counts, baseline clonality exceeded that of age-matched healthy donors.

A remark on this clone: Its specificity is unknown.

Sample: PBMCs, taken before ibrutinib treatment. The sequence came from a human donor with chronic lymphocytic leukemia.

CDR3 DNA: TGTGCCAGCAGTGTCGGCAGGGGGTCGAGCAATCAGCCCCAGCATTTT. Translated: CASSVGRGSSNQPQHF. This chain links TRBV27 with TRBJ1-5; TRBD1 agrees at 7 bases. This CDR3 spans 16 amino acids. J lost 1 base, V lost 5 bases, and 8 bases had no gene match. CDR1 is MNHEY, CDR2 SMNVEV, per germline (reference sequence).